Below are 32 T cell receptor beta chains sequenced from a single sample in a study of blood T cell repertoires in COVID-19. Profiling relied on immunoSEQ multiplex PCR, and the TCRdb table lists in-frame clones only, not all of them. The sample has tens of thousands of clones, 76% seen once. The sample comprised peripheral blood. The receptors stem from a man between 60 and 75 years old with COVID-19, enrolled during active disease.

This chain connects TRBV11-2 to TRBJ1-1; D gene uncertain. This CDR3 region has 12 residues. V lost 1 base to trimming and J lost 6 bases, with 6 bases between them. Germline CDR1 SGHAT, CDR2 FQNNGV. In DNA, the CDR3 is TGTGCCAGCAGCTTAGTCAGGTCTGAAGCTTTCTTT. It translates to CASSLVRSEAFF.

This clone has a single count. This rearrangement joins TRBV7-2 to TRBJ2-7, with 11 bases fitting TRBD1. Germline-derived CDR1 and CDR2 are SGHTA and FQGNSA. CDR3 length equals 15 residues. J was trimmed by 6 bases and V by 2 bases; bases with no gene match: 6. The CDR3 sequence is CASSLPGQGAVEQYF. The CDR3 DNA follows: TGTGCCAGCAGCTTACCTGGACAGGGGGCGGTCGAGCAGTACTTC.

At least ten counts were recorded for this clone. CDR3 nucleotides: TGTGCCAGCAGTTACACAGCAGCTAACTATGGCTACACCTTC. Translating it yields CASSYTAANYGYTF. The chain uses TRBV28 and TRBJ1-2; D is undetermined. Germline CDR1 and CDR2: MDHEN and SYDVKM. V was cut by 4 bases and J by 0 bases, with 9 bases left in between. The CDR3 runs to 14 residues.

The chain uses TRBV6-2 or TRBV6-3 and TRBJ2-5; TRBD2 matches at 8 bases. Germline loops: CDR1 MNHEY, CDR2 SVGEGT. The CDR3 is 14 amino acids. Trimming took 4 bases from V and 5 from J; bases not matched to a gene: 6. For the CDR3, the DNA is TGTGCCAGCAGTTCCGGGGGGGCCGGGGAGACCCAGTACTTC. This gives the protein CASSSGGAGETQYF.

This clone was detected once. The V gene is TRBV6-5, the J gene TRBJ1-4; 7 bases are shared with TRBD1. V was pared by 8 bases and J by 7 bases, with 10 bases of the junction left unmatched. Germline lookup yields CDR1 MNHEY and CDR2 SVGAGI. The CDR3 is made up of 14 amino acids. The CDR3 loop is CASRDSVNFEKLFF. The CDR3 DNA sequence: TGTGCCAGCCGGGACAGCGTAAATTTTGAAAAACTGTTTTTT.

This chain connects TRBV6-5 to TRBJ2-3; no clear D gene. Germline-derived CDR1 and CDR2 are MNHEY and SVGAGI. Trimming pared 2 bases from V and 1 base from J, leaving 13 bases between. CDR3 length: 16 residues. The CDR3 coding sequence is TGTGCCAGCAGTTACGGGTCACCCGAGGGCACAGATACGCAGTATTTT. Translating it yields CASSYGSPEGTDTQYF.

This CDR3 is CASSLSGASGETQYF. As DNA, the CDR3 is TGTGCCAGCAGCTTAAGCGGGGCCTCTGGGGAGACCCAGTACTTC. The chain employs TRBV7-2 and TRBJ2-5; 7 nucleotides line up with TRBD2. The CDR3 loop spans 15 amino acids. Germline V gene lookup returns CDR1 SGHTA and CDR2 FQGNSA. The V and J ends lost 2 bases and 5 bases, in that order; junction bases with no gene match: 8. The whole variable domain, remainder taken from reference TRBV7-2 and TRBJ2-5, is GAGVSQSPSNKVTEKGKDVELRCDPISGHTALYWYRQSLGQGLEFLIYFQGNSAPDKSGLPSDRFSAERTGGSVSTLTIQRTQQEDSAVYLCASSLSGASGETQYFGPGTRLLVL.

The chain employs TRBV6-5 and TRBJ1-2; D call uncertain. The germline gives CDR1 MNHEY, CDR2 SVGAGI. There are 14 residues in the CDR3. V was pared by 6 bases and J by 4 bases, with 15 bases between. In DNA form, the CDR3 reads TGTGCCAGCAGCCTAAGGTGGGCAGGCTATGGCTACACCTTC. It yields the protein CASSLRWAGYGYTF.

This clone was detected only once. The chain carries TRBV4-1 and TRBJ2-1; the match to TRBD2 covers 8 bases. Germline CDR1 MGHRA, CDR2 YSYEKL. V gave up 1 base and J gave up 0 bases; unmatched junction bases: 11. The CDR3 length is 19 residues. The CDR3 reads CASSQVSGNKISSYNEQFF. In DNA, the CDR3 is TGCGCCAGCAGCCAAGTTAGCGGGAATAAGATAAGCTCCTACAATGAGCAGTTCTTC.

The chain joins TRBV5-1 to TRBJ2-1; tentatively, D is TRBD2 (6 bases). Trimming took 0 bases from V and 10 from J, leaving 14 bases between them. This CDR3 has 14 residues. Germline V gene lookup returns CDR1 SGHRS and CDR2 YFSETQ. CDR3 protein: CASSLEGTYLEQFF. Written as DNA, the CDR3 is TGCGCCAGCAGCTTGGAAGGGACTTATCTGGAGCAGTTCTTC.

The CDR3 bases are TGCGCCAGCAGAAATCCGGGTGACTCTGGAAACACCATATATTTT. It codes for CASRNPGDSGNTIYF. The chain couples TRBV5-1 to TRBJ1-3; no clear D. Trimming removed 5 bases from V and 0 bases from J, with 12 bases in between. This CDR3 region has 15 residues. From germline, CDR1 is SGHRS and CDR2 YFSETQ.

The CDR3 bases are TGTGCCAGCAGCAGGGGAAGGGTGAATGAAAAACTGTTTTTT. Encoded protein: CASSRGRVNEKLFF. This chain links TRBV27 with TRBJ1-4; TRBD1 is a possible D gene (6 bases). V was shortened by 6 bases and J by 5 bases, with 13 bases between the two germline ends. This CDR3 comprises 14 residues. Germline assignment: CDR1 MNHEY and CDR2 SMNVEV (reference sequence).

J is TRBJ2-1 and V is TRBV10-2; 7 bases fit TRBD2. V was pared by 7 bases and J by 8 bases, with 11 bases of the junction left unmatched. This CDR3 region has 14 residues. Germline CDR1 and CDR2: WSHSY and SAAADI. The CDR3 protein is CASIYGGGRYEQFF. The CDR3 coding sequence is TGCGCCAGCATTTACGGTGGCGGGAGATATGAGCAGTTCTTC.

CDR3 region: CASSQGALAGGNEQFF. The CDR3 coding sequence is TGTGCCAGCAGCCAAGGTGCGCTAGCGGGGGGCAATGAGCAGTTCTTC. The chain has TRBV3-1 (or the pseudogene TRBV3-2) and TRBJ2-1; 11 bases are shared with TRBD2. CDR3 size: 16 residues. V shed 1 base, J shed 6 bases, and the junction held 5 bases outside the gene matches. Germline lookup yields CDR1 LGHDT and CDR2 YNNKEL (reference sequence).

CDR3 residues: CASSLRSDQPQHF. CDR3 bases: TGTGCCAGCAGCTTACGGAGTGATCAGCCCCAGCATTTT. The chain links TRBV7-9 to TRBJ1-5; D remains ambiguous. V shed 2 bases and J shed 5 bases, with 7 bases lying between them. In germline, CDR1 is SEHNR, CDR2 FQNEAQ (reference sequence). This CDR3 has 13 residues.

CDR3 amino acids: CASSLRDRGETQYF. In nucleotides, the CDR3 is TGTGCCAGCAGTTTAAGGGACAGGGGTGAGACCCAGTACTTC. The chain combines TRBV27 with TRBJ2-5; 10 positions match TRBD1. The V gene's germline CDR1 is MNHEY and CDR2 SMNVEV (reference sequence). V was pared by 2 bases and J by 5 bases, with 2 bases of the junction left unmatched. CDR3 length equals 14 residues.

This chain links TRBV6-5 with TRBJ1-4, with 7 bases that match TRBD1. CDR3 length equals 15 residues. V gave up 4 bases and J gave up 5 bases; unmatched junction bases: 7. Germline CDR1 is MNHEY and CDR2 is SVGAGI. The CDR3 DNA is TGTGCCAGCAGTTCATCCGGGACAGTGAATGAAAAACTGTTTTTT. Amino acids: CASSSSGTVNEKLFF.

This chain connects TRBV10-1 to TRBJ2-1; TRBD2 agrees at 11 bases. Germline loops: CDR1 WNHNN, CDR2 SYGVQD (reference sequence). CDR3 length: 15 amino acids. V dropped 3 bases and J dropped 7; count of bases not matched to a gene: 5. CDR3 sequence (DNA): TGCGCCAGCAGTGAATTTAGCGGGAGGGGGAATGAGCAGTTCTTC. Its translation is CASSEFSGRGNEQFF.

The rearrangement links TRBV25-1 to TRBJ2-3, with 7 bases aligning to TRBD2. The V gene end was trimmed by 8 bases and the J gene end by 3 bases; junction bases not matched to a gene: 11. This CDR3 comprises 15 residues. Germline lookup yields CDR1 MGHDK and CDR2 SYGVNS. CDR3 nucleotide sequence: TGTGCCAGCTCGGCGGCGGGGGACGTAACAGATACGCAGTATTTT. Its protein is CASSAAGDVTDTQYF.

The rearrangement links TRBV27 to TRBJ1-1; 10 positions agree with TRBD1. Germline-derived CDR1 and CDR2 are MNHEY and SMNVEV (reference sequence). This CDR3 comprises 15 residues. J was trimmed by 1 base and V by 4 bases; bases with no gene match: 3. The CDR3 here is CASSWRTGGNTEAFF. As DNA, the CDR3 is TGTGCCAGCAGTTGGAGGACAGGGGGGAACACTGAAGCTTTCTTT.

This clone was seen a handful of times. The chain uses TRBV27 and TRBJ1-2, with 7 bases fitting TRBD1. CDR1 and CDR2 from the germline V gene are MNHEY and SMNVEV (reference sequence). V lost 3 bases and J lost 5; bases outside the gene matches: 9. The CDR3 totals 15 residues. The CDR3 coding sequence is TGTGCCAGCAGTTTGGAGGGACAGTGGAGATATGGCTACACCTTC. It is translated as CASSLEGQWRYGYTF.

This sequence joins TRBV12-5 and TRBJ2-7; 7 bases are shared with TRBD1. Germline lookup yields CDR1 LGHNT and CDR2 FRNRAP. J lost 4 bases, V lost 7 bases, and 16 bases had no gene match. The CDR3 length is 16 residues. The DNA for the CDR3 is TGTGCTAGTGCTTTAAGAACCGGGACAGACCTTTACGAGCAGTACTTC. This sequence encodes CASALRTGTDLYEQYF. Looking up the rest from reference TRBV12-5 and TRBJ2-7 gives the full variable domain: DARVTQTPRHKVTEMGQEVTMRCQPILGHNTVFWYRQTMMQGLELLAYFRNRAPLDDSGMPKDRFSAEMPDATLATLKIQPSEPRDSAVYFCASALRTGTDLYEQYFGPGTRLTVT.

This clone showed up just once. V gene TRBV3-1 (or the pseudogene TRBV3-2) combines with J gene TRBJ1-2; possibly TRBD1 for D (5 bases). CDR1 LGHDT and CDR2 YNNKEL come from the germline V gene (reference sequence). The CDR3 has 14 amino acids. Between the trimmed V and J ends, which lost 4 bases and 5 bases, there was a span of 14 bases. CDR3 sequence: CASSPDGGVYGYTF. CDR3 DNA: TGTGCCAGCAGCCCTGATGGGGGGGTTTATGGCTACACCTTC.

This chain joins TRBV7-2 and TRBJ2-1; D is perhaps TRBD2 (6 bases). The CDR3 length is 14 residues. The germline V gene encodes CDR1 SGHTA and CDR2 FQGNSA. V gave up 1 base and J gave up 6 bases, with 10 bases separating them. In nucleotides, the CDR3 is TGTGCCAGCAGCTTAGTTATCGGGAGCAATGAGCAGTTCTTC. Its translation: CASSLVIGSNEQFF.

CDR3: CASRYRTGWGETQYF. The CDR3 DNA follows: TGTGCCAGCAGATATCGGACAGGGTGGGGGGAGACCCAGTACTTC. The V call is TRBV5-6, the J call TRBJ2-5; TRBD1 agrees at 8 bases. This CDR3 is 15 amino acids long. V was clipped by 5 bases and J by 5 bases; unmatched bases: 11. Germline assignment: CDR1 SGHDT and CDR2 YYEEEE.

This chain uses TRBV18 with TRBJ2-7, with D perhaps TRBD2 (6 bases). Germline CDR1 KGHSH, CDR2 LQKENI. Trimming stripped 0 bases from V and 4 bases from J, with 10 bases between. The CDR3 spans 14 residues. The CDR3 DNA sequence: TGTGCCAGCTCACCACCCGGGACTTCGTACGAGCAGTACTTC. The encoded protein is CASSPPGTSYEQYF.

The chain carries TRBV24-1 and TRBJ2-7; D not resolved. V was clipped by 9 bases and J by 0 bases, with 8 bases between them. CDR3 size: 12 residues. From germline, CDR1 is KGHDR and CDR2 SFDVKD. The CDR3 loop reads CATSLNSYEQYF. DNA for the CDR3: TGTGCCACCTCACTCAACTCCTACGAGCAGTACTTC.

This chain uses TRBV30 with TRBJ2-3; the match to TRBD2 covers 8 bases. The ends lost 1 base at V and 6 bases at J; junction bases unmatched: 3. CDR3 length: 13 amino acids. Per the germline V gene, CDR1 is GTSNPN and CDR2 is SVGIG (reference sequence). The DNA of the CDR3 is TGTGCCTGGAGTGCTAGCGGGTGGGATACGCAGTATTTT. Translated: CAWSASGWDTQYF.

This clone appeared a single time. The CDR3 region is CASSLSAGPARGRETQYF. DNA for the CDR3: TGTGCCAGCAGCTTATCGGCCGGCCCAGCGCGGGGCAGGGAGACCCAGTACTTC. The J gene is TRBJ2-5, the V gene TRBV7-2, with a tentative D call TRBD2 (6 bases). Germline V gene sequence: CDR1 SGHTA, CDR2 FQGNSA. The CDR3 covers 18 residues. V was clipped by 2 bases and J by 5 bases, with 24 bases between them.

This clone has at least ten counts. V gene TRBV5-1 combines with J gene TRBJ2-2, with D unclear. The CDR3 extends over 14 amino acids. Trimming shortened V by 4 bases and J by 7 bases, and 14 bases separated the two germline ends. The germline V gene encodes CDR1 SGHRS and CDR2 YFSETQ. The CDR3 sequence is CASSPGFGVGELFF. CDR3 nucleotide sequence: TGCGCCAGCAGCCCCGGCTTCGGAGTCGGGGAGCTGTTTTTT.

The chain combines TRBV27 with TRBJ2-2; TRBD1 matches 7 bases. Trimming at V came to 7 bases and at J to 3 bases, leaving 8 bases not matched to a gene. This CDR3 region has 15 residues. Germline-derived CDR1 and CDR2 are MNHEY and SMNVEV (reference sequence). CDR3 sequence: CASTPDREHTGELFF. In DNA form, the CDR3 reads TGTGCCAGCACCCCCGACAGGGAGCACACCGGGGAGCTGTTTTTT.

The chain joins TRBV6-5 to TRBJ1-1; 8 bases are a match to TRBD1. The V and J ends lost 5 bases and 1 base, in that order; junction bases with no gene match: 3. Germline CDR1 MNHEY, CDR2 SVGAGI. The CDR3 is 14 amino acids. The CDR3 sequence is CASSRQGSNTEAFF. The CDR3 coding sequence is TGTGCCAGCAGTAGACAGGGGTCGAACACTGAAGCTTTCTTT.